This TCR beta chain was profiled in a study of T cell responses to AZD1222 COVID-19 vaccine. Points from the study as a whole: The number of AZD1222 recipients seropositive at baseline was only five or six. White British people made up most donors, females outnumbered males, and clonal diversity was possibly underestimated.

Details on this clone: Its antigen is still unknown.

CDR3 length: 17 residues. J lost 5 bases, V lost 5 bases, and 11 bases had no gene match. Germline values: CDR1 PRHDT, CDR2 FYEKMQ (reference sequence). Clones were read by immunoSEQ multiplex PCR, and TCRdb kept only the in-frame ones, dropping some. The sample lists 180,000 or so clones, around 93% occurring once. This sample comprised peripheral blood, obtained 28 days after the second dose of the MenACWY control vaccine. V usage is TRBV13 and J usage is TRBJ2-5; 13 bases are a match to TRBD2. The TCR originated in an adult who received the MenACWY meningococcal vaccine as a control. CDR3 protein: CASSVYGTSGDRETQYF. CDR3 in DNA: TGTGCCAGCAGCGTTTACGGGACTAGCGGGGACCGGGAGACCCAGTACTTC.